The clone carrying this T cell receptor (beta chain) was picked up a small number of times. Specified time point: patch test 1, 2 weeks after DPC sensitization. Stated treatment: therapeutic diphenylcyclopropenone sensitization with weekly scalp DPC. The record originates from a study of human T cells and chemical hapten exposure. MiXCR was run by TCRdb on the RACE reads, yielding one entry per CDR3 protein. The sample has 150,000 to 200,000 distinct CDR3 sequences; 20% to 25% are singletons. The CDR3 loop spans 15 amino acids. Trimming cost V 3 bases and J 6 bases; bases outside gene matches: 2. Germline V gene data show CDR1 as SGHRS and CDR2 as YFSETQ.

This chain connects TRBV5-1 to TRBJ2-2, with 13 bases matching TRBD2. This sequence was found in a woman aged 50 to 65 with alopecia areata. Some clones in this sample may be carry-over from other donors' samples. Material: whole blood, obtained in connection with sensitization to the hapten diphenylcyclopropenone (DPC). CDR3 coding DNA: TGCGCCAGCAGCTCCGGACTAGCGGGAGCCGGGGAGCTGTTTTTT. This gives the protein CASSSGLAGAGELFF.